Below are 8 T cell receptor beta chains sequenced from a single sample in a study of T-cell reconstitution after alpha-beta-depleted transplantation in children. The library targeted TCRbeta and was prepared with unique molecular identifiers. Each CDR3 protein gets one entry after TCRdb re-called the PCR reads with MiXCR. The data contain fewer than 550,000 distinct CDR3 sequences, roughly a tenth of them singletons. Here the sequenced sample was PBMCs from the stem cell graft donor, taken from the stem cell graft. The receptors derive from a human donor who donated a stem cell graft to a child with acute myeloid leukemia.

As DNA, the CDR3 is TGCGCCAGCAGCTATAGCGGGAATAATGAGCAGTTCTTC. Its protein is CASSYSGNNEQFF. This chain links TRBV4-1 with TRBJ2-1; 8 bases match TRBD2. Losses at the gene ends were 5 bases for V and 7 bases for J; bases not matched to a gene: 4. Germline V gene sequence: CDR1 MGHRA, CDR2 YSYEKL. This CDR3 has 13 amino acids.

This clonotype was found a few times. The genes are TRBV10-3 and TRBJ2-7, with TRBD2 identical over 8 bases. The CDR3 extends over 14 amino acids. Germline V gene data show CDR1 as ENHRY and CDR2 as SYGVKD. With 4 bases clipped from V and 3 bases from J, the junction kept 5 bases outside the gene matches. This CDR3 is CAISVREGIYEQYF. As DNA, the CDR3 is TGTGCCATCAGTGTTCGGGAGGGAATCTACGAGCAGTACTTC.

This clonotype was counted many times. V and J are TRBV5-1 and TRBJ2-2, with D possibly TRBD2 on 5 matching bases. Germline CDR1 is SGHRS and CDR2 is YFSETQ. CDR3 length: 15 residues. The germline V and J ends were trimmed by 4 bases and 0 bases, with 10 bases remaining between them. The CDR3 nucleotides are TGCGCCAGCAGCGCGGACTTATCGAACACCGGGGAGCTGTTTTTT. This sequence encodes CASSADLSNTGELFF.

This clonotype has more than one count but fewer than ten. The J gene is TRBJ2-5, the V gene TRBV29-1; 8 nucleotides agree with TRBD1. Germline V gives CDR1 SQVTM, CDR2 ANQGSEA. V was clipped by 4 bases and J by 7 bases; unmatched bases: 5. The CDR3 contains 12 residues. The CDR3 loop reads CSVGQGAWTQYF. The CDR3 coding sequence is TGCAGCGTTGGGCAGGGGGCTTGGACCCAGTACTTC.

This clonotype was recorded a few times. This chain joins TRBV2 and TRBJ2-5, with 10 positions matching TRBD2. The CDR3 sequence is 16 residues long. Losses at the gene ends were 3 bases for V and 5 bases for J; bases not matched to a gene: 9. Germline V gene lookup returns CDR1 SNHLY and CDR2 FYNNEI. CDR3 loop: CASSEMGAGGAETQYF. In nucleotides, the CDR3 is TGTGCCAGCAGTGAGATGGGAGCGGGGGGGGCTGAGACCCAGTACTTC.

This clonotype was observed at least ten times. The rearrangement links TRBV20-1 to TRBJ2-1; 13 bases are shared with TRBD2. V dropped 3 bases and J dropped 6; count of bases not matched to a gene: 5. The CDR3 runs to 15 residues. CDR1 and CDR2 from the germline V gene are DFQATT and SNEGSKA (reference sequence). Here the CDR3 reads CSASRTSGRLNEQFF. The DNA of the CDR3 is TGCAGTGCTAGCCGGACTAGCGGGAGACTCAATGAGCAGTTCTTC.

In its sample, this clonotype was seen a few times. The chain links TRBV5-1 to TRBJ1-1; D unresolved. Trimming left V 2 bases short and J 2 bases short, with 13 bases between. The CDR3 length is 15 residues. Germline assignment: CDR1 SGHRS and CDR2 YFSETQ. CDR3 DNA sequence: TGCGCCAGCAGCTTATCCATTGGCGGAAACACTGAAGCTTTCTTT. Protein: CASSLSIGGNTEAFF.

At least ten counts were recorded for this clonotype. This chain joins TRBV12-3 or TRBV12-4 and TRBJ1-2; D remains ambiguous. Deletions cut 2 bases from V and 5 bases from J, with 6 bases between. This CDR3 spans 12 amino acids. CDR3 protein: CASSLRAYGYTF. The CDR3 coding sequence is TGTGCCAGCAGTTTAAGGGCTTATGGCTACACCTTC.